This TCR beta chain was captured in a study of beta chain features in type 1 diabetes. Whole-study results and caveats: Insertions were fewer and deletions more numerous at VDJ junctions in type 1 diabetes patients. Moderate but significant shortening of TCRB CDR3s was recorded in all four CD4+ subsets from Type 1 diabetes patients. TCRB repertoires of naive, central memory and Treg cells appeared more similar among patients than among healthy donors. Patients and controls would be equally affected if PCR favored shorter templates.

The CDR3 is 13 residues long. Trimming at V came to 4 bases and at J to 2 bases, leaving 1 base not matched to a gene. CDR1 and CDR2 (germline): GTSNPN, SVGIG (reference sequence). Every bit of the isolated RNA underwent reverse transcription, so sequencing read expressed TCRB transcripts. Profiling relied on immunoSEQ multiplex PCR, and the TCRdb table lists in-frame clones only, not all of them. The sample yields 300,000 to 450,000 clones, around an eighth seen once. This clone has only a few counts. Its antigen is unidentified. The same CDR3 arises from other DNA sequences in this sample as well. Averaging around 110 mL, one heparinised blood draw came from each individual donor.

The chain is built from TRBV30 and TRBJ1-5; 8 bases map to TRBD1. This TCR derives from a woman younger than 35 with type 1 diabetes. The specimen sequenced was naive CD4+ T cells from blood. The CDR3 sequence is CAWTGGGNQPQHF. As DNA, the CDR3 is TGTGCCTGGACAGGGGGCGGCAATCAGCCCCAGCATTTT.